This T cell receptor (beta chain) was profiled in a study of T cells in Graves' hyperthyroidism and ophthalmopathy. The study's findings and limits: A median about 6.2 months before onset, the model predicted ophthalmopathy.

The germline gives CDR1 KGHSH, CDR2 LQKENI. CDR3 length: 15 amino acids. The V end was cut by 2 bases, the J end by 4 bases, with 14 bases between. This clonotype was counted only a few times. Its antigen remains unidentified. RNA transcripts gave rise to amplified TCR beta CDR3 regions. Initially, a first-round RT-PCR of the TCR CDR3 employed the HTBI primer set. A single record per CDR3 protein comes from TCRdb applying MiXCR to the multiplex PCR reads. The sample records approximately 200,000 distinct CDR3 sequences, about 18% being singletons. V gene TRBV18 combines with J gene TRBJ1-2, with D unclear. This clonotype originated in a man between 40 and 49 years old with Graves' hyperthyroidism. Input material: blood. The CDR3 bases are TGTGCCAGCTCACCAAGGGCAGAGATGCTCTATGGCTACACCTTC. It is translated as CASSPRAEMLYGYTF.